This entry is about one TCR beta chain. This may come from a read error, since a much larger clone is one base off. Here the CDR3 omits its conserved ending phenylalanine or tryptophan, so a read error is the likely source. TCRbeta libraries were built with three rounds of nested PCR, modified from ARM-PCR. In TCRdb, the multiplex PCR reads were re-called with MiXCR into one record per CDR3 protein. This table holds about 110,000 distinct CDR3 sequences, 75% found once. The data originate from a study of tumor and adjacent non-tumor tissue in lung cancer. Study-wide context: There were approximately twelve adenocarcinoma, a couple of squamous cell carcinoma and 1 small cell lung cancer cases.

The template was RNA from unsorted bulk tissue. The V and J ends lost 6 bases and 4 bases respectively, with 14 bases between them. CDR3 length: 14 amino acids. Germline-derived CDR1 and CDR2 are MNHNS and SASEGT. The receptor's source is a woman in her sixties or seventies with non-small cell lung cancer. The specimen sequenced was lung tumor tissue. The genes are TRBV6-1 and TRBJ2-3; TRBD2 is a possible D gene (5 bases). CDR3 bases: TGTGCCAGCAGAGTGGGGAACGGGGCAGATACGCAGTATATT. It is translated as CASRVGNGADTQYI.